The present T cell receptor (beta chain) was sequenced within a study of T cells in Graves' hyperthyroidism and ophthalmopathy. The study, taken as a whole, reports: The model anticipated ophthalmopathy a median about six months pre-onset. Classification by a 13 V-J model distinguished ophthalmopathy from stable hyperthyroidism.

Newly diagnosed hyperthyroidism patients aged 18 to 65 years had disease lasting under 2 months. The CDR3 extends over 13 amino acids. The ends were cut back, 7 bases at V and 8 bases at J, with 17 bases in the middle. The V gene's germline CDR1 is MDHEN and CDR2 SYDVKM. This clonotype was recorded many times. The antigen is not known. RNA transcripts gave rise to amplified TCR beta CDR3 regions. TCR CDR3 regions were first amplified by RT-PCR with HTBI primers. Via MiXCR, TCRdb re-called the multiplex PCR reads, giving one row per CDR3 protein. The table has about 550,000 distinct CDR3 sequences, more than 20% seen once.

The V gene is TRBV28, the J gene TRBJ1-2; D gene unclear. The source is a man aged 18 to 30 with Graves' hyperthyroidism. Sequenced input: blood. Here the CDR3 DNA reads TGTGCCAGCACCTCAGAGGGTGATTCCGGCTACACCTTC. Residues: CASTSEGDSGYTF.